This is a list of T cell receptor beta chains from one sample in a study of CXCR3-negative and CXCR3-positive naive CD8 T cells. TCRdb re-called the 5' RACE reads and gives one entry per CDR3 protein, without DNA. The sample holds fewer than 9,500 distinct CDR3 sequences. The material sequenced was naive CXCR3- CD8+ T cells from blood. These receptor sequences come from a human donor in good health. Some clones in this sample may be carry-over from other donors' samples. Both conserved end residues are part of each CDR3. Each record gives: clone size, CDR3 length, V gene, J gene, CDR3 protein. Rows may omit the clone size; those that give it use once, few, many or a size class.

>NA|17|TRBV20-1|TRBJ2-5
CSASGATRLAVSETQYF
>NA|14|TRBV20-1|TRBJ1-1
CSAHSGPTNTEAFF
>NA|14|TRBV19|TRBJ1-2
CASSIGEGAQGYTF
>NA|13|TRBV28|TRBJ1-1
CASSFRGGTEAFF
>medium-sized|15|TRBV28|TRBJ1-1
CASSLDSNMNTEAFF
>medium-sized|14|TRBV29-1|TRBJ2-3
CSVGTSGSTDTQYF
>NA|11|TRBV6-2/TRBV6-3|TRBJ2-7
CASSQSYEQYF
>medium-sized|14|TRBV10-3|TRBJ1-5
CAIRQTGDNQPQHF
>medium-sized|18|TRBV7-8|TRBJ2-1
CASSLGLAGSGSYNEQFF
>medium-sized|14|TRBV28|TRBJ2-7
CASSLTLHPYEQYF
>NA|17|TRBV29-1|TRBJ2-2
CSVVLGQGGSDTGELFF
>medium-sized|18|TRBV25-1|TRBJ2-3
CAILRISEGDTSTDTQYF
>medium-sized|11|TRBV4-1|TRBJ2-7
CASSLAGEQYF
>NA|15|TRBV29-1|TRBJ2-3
CSVMGLAGVVDTQYF
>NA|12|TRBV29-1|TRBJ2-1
CSVPPGPSEQFF
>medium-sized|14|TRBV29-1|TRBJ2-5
CSVDLAVSSKTQYF
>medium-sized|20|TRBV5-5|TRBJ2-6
CASSFPTGTSGGSGANVLTF
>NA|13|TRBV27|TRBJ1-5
CASSFSSNQPQHF
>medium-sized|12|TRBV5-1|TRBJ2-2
CASRDSTGELFF
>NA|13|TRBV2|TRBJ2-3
CAGEEPSTDTQYF
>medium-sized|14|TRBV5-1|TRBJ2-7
CASSLEGTGYEQYF
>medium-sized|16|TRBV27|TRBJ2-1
CASSLQGLAGGNEQFF
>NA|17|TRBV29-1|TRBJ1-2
CSVEGGQGLYPNYGYTF
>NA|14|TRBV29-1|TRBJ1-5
CSVGTGSSNQPQHF
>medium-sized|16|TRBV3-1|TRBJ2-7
CASSSAGLAGGSEQYF
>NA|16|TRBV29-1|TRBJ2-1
CSVEVLLAGGLNEQFF
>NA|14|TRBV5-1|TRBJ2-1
CASTWTGLHNEQFF
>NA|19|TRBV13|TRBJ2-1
CASSGLAGGLAGAGGEQFF
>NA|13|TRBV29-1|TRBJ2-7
CSALLGPAYEQYF
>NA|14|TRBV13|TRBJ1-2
CASSQGGQNYGYTF
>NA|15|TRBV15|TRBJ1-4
CATSPRRQHNEKLFF
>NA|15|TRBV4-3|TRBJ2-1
CASSSSGTSYNEQFF
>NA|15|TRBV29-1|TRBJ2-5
CSAIIWLALSETQYF
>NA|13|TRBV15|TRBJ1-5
CATASVVVQPQHF
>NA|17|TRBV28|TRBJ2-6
CATHSLYQGAGANVLTF
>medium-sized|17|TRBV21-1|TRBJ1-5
CASSKGVSGVGDQPQHF
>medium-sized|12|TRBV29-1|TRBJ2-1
CSVPSDVNEQFF
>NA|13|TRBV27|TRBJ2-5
CASSFGREETQYF
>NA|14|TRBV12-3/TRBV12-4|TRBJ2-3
CASSFGGGTDTQYF
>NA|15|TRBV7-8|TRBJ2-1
CASSYRQGPYNEQFF
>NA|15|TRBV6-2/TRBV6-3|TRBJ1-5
CASSYLAAQYQPQHF
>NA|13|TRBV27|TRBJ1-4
CASSLLRGEKLFF
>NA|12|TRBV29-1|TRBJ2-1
CSVGLGGDEQFF
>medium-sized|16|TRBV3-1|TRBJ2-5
CASSQRTSGRGETQYF